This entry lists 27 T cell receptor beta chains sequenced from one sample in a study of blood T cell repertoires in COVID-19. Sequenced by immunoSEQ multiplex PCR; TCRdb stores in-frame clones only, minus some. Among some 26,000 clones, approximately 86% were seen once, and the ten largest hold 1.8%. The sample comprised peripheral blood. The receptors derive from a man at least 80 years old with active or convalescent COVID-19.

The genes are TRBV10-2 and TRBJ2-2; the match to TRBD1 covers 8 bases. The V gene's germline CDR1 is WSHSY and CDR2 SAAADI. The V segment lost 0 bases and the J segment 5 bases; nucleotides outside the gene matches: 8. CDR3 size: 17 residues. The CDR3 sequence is CASSESRDRRPTGELFF. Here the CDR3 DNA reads TGCGCCAGCAGTGAGTCGCGGGACAGGAGACCGACCGGGGAGCTGTTTTTT.

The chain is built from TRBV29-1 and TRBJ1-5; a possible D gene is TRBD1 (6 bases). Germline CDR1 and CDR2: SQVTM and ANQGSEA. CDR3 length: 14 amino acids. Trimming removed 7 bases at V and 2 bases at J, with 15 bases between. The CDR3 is CSAVTGNRNQPQHF. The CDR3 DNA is TGCAGCGCTGTAACAGGGAACCGCAATCAGCCCCAGCATTTT.

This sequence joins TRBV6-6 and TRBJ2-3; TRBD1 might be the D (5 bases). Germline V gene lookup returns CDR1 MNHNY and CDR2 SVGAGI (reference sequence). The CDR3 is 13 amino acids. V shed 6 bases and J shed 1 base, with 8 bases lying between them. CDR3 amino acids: CASRKQGTDTQYF. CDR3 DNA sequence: TGTGCCAGCAGGAAACAGGGCACAGATACGCAGTATTTT.

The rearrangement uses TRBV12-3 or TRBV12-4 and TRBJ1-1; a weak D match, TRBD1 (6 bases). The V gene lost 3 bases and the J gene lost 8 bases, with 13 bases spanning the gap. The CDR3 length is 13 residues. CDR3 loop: CASSLRQDLEAFF. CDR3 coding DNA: TGTGCCAGCAGTTTGAGACAGGACTTAGAAGCTTTCTTT.

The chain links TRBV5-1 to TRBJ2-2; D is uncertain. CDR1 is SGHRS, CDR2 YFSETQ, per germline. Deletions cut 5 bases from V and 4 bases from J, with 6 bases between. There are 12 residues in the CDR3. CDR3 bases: TGCGCCAGCAGGGAGCCCACCGGGGAGCTGTTTTTT. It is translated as CASREPTGELFF.

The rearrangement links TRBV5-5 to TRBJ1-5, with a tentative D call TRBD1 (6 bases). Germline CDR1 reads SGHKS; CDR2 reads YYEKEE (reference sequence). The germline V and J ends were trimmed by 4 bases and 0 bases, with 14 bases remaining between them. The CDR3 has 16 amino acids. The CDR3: CASSPRTVISNQPQHF. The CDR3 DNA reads TGTGCCAGCAGCCCGCGGACAGTTATTAGCAATCAGCCCCAGCATTTT.

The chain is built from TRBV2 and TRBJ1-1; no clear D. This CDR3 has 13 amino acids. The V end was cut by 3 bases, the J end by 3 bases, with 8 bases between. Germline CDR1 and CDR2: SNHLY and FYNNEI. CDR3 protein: CASSEERDTEAFF. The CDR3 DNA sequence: TGTGCCAGCAGTGAGGAGCGTGACACTGAAGCTTTCTTT.

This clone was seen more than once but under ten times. The CDR3 protein is CASSDSMDSYIYGYTF. The CDR3 nucleotides read TGCGCCAGCAGTGATTCGATGGACAGTTATATTTATGGCTACACCTTC. This chain links TRBV10-2 with TRBJ1-2, with a tentative D call TRBD1 (6 bases). This CDR3 is 16 amino acids long. V was shortened by 3 bases and J by 5 bases, with 19 bases between the two germline ends. CDR1 is WSHSY, CDR2 SAAADI, per germline.

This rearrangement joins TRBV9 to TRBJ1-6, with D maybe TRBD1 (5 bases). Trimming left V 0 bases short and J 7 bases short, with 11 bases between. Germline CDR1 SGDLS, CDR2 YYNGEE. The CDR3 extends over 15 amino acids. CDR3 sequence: CASSVGGYGNSPLHF. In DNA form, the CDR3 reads TGTGCCAGCAGCGTAGGGGGCTATGGGAATTCACCCCTCCACTTT.

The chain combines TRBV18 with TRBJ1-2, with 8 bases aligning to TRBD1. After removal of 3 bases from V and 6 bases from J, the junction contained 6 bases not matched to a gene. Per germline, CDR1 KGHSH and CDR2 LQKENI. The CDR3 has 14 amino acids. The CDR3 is CASSPVTGEDGYTF. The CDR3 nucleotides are TGTGCCAGCTCACCCGTGACAGGGGAAGATGGCTACACCTTC.

DNA of the CDR3: TGTGCCACCAGTGATTTCACTAGCGGACCCACAGATACGCAGTATTTT. Protein product: CATSDFTSGPTDTQYF. This chain uses TRBV24-1 with TRBJ2-3, with 8 bases matching TRBD2. From germline, CDR1 is KGHDR and CDR2 SFDVKD. The V gene end was trimmed by 1 base and the J gene end by 2 bases; junction bases not matched to a gene: 4. The CDR3 totals 16 residues.

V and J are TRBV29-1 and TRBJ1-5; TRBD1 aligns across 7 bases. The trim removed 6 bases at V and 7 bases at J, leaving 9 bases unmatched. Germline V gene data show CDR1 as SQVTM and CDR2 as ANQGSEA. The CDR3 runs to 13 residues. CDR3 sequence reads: CSVATGRGQPQHF. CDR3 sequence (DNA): TGCAGCGTCGCGACAGGGCGAGGACAGCCCCAGCATTTT.

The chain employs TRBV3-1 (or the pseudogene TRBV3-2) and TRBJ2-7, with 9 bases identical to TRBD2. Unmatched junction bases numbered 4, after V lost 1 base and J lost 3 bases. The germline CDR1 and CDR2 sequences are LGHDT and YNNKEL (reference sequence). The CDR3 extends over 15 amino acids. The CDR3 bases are TGTGCCAGCAGCCAAGGGGCTAGCGGGGTCTACGAGCAGTACTTC. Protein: CASSQGASGVYEQYF.

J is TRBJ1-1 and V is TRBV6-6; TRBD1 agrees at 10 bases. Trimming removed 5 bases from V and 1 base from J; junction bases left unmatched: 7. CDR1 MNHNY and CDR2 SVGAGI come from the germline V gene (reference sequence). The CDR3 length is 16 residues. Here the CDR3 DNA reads TGTGCCAGCAGTACCCGGGACAGGGGTCCGAACACTGAAGCTTTCTTT. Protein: CASSTRDRGPNTEAFF.

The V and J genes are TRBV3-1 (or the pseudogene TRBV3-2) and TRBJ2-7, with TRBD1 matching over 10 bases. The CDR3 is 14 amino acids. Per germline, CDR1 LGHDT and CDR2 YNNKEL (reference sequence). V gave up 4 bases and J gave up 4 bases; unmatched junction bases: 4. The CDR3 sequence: CASSLGQGGYEQYF. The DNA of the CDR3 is TGTGCCAGCAGCCTAGGACAGGGGGGATACGAGCAGTACTTC.

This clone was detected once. The CDR3 nucleotides read TGCGCCAGCAGCCCCTCTTTTGGCAGGGTCCGGGAGACCCAGTACTTC. Residues: CASSPSFGRVRETQYF. The rearrangement links TRBV5-1 to TRBJ2-5, with D possibly TRBD1 on 5 matching bases. Trimming pared 4 bases from V and 5 bases from J, leaving 21 bases between. CDR3 size: 16 residues. Per the germline V gene, CDR1 is SGHRS and CDR2 is YFSETQ.

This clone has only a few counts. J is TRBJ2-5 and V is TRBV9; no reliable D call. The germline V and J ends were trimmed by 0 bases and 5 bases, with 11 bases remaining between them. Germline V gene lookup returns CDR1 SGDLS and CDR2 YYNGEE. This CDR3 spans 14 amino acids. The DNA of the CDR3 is TGTGCCAGCAGCGTAGGACTGGCTGAGGAGACCCAGTACTTC. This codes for CASSVGLAEETQYF.

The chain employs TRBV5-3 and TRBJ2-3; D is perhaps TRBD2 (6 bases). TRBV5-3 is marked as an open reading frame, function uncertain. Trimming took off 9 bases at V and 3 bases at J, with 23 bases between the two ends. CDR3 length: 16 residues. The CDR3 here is CAIPWGVGLWTDTQYF. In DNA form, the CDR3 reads TGTGCCATCCCCTGGGGGGTTGGCCTCTGGACAGATACGCAGTATTTT.

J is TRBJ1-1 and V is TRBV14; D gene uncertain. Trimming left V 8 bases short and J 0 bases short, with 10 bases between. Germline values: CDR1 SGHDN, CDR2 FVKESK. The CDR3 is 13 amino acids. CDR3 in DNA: TGTGCCAGCGCGACCGGGTTGAACACTGAAGCTTTCTTT. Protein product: CASATGLNTEAFF.

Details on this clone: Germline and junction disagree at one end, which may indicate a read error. CDR3 residues: CASSYSRNTEAFF. CDR3 nucleotide sequence: TGTGCCAGCAGCTACTCGAGGAACACTGAAGCTTTCTTT. The chain couples TRBV6-5 to TRBJ1-1; D is undetermined. CDR1 and CDR2 (germline): MNHEY, SVGAGI. The CDR3 spans 13 residues.

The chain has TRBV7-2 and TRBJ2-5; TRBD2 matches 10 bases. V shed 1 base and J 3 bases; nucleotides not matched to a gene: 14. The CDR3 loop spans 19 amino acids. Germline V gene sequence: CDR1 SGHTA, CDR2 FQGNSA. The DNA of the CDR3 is TGTGCCAGCAGCTTAGGAAGCGGGGGGGTTGTTCTGAGAAAAGAGACCCAGTACTTC. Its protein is CASSLGSGGVVLRKETQYF.

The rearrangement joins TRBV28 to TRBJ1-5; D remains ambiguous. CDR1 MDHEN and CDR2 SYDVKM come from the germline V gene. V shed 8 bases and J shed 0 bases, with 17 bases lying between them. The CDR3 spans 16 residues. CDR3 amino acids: CASSSIREYSNQPQHF. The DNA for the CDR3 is TGTGCCAGCTCGTCGATAAGGGAGTATAGCAATCAGCCCCAGCATTTT.

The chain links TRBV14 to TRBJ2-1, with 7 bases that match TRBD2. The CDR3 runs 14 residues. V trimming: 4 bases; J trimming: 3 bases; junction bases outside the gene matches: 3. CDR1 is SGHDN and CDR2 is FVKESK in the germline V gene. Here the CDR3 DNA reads TGTGCCAGCAGCCGGGACTACCGCTACAATGAGCAGTTCTTC. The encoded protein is CASSRDYRYNEQFF.

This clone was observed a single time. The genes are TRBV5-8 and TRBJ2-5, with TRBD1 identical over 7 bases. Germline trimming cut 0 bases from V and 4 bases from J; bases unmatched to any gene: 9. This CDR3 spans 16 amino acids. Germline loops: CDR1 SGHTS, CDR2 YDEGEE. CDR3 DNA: TGTGCCAGCAGCTTGGTGTGGGACAGCAGGCGAGAGACCCAGTACTTC. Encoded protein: CASSLVWDSRRETQYF.

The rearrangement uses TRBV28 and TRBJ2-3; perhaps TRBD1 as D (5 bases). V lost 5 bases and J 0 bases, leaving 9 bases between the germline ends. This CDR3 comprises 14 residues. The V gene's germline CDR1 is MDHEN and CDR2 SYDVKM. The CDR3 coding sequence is TGTGCCAGCAGTAGGGGCGGTAGCACAGATACGCAGTATTTT. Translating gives CASSRGGSTDTQYF.

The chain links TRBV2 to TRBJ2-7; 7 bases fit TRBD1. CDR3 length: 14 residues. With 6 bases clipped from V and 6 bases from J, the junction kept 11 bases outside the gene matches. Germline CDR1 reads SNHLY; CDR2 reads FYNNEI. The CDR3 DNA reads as TGTGCCAGCAGGGAACCGGGACAGACAATCGAGCAGTACTTC. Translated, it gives CASREPGQTIEQYF.

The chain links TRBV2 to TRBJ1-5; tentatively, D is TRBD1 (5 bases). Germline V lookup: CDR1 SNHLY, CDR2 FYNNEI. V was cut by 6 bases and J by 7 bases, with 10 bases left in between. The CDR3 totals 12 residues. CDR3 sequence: CASRSGGQPQHF. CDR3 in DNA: TGTGCCAGCAGGTCGGGGGGACAGCCCCAGCATTTT.